Given below is one T cell receptor beta chain in context. Its matching antigen is unknown. This record comes from a study of cytomegalovirus exposure and HLA in healthy donors. Overall study context: The 130 or so validation repertoires, a later analysis reported, used the same platform as the approximately 650 first-cohort repertoires.

Separate from the roughly 730-subject first cohort, the approximately 120-subject validation cohort was the one that the donors belonged to. Assay used: immunoSEQ multiplex PCR; TCRdb lists only in-frame clones, some missing. Of under 250,000 clones in the sample, roughly 89% were seen once. This CDR3 contains 14 residues. Germline CDR1 MNHEY, CDR2 SMNVEV (reference sequence). J gave up 2 bases and V 4 bases, and 1 base lay outside the gene matches. Study results and caveats: Generally TCR sequences proved uncommon, though certain public TCRs appeared in numerous donors.

Sequenced material: PBMCs. The V gene is TRBV27, the J gene TRBJ2-7; 11 positions match TRBD1. The receptor's source is a man between 18 and 35 years old in good health and CMV-seronegative. The CDR3 bases are TGTGCCAGCAGTTGGGGACAGGGGGCCTACGAGCAGTACTTC. It yields the protein CASSWGQGAYEQYF.